This T cell receptor (beta chain) was observed in a study of T-cell memory formation after mild COVID-19. On the study more broadly: TCR clusters mostly belonged to single donors.

The 5'RACE method, run with constant-segment primers, produced TCR alpha and TCR beta cDNA libraries (carrying sample barcodes and UMIs). From the 5' RACE reads, TCRdb called clonotypes with MiXCR, one entry per CDR3 protein. The top ten hold under 25% of the sample, which has about 260,000 distinct CDR3 sequences, around 15% seen once. At least ten counts were recorded for this clonotype. The CDR3 sequence is 14 residues long. Trimming cost V 0 bases and J 6 bases, with 12 bases left between them. The specimen sequenced was PBMCs or a T cell subset sorted from them (not recorded which). This chain uses TRBV12-3 or TRBV12-4 with TRBJ2-7; weak D call: TRBD2 (5 bases). The sequence was obtained from a man between 18 and 29 years old who had mild COVID-19 (a few samples of this study predate the infection). Cell type and time point are not known. The CDR3 DNA reads TGTGCCAGCAGTTTAGCGGGAGCGGCGGGCGAGCAGTACTTC. Its translation is CASSLAGAAGEQYF.